A single sample is the source of the 25 T cell receptor beta chains below, sequenced in a study of shared clonotypes between healthy human individuals (TCRdb year 2020). The library was built by means of the immunoSEQ multiplex PCR assay. TCRdb stores this immuneACCESS table with in-frame sequences only. Part of the clones is absent; in the studies checked, under half of the shortfall reflects unresolved V genes, and no reason is known for the rest. This sample holds about 1 million clones; roughly 75% were observed only once. The ten largest clones represent roughly 1.5% of the sample. Sample: memory CD4+ T cells sorted from blood. The cell subset or site label of this sample denotes: CD45RA-negative fraction. These receptors all stem from a man aged 18 to 29 in good health.

This clone came up once. This sequence joins TRBV18 and TRBJ1-5; 9 bases fit TRBD1. V lost 4 bases, J lost 4 bases, and 5 bases stayed unmatched. The CDR3 is 15 amino acids. Germline V gene sequence: CDR1 KGHSH, CDR2 LQKENI. CDR3 region: CASSLEDRGNQPQHF. The CDR3 bases are TGTGCCAGCTCACTCGAGGACAGGGGAAATCAGCCCCAGCATTTT. Combining the CDR3 with reference TRBV18 and TRBJ1-5 gives the whole variable domain NAGVMQNPRHLVRRRGQEARLRCSPMKGHSHVYWYRQLPEEGLKFMVYLQKENIIDESGMPKERFSAEFPKEGPSILRIQQVVRGDSAAYFCASSLEDRGNQPQHFGDGTRLSIL.

The rearrangement uses TRBV7-9 and TRBJ2-2; 7 bases map to TRBD1. CDR3 length: 19 amino acids. Per germline, CDR1 SEHNR and CDR2 FQNEAQ (reference sequence). The V and J ends lost 2 bases and 0 bases, in that order; junction bases with no gene match: 12. CDR3 sequence (DNA): TGTGCCAGCAGCTTATGGATTTTTGGGACAGAACCGAACACCGGGGAGCTGTTTTTT. This sequence encodes CASSLWIFGTEPNTGELFF.

The chain links TRBV9 to TRBJ1-2, with 7 bases lining up with TRBD1. The CDR3 spans 16 residues. Germline CDR1 and CDR2: SGDLS and YYNGEE. V was clipped by 4 bases and J by 6 bases; unmatched bases: 15. The CDR3 sequence is CASSSQTGAPGDGYTF. Written as DNA, the CDR3 is TGTGCCAGCAGCTCCCAAACAGGGGCCCCAGGTGATGGCTACACCTTC.

The J gene is TRBJ2-5, the V gene TRBV18; D not certain. The CDR3 length is 14 residues. The V and J ends lost 2 bases and 5 bases respectively, with 12 bases between them. The V gene's germline CDR1 is KGHSH and CDR2 LQKENI. The CDR3 sequence: CASSPWIPSETQYF. DNA for the CDR3: TGTGCCAGCTCACCATGGATTCCATCGGAGACCCAGTACTTC.

The chain has TRBV27 and TRBJ2-7, with D tentatively TRBD2 (6 bases). CDR1 and CDR2 (germline): MNHEY, SMNVEV (reference sequence). The CDR3 length is 13 residues. The V and J ends lost 2 bases and 5 bases respectively, with 10 bases between them. The CDR3 protein is CASSLRWGDEQYF. The CDR3 DNA is TGTGCCAGCAGTTTAAGATGGGGGGACGAGCAGTACTTC.

This clone came up once. This rearrangement joins TRBV11-2 to TRBJ1-2; 9 bases fit TRBD1. Germline V gene data show CDR1 as SGHAT and CDR2 as FQNNGV. Trimming cost V 3 bases and J 7 bases; bases outside gene matches: 6. This CDR3 region has 14 residues. The CDR3 DNA follows: TGTGCCAGCAGCTTGGACAGGGGAGTAGTTGGCTACACCTTC. This translates into CASSLDRGVVGYTF.

The rearrangement uses TRBV6-1 and TRBJ1-6, with 11 bases lining up with TRBD1. This CDR3 has 16 residues. The V segment lost 4 bases and the J segment 4 bases; nucleotides outside the gene matches: 3. Germline V gene lookup returns CDR1 MNHNS and CDR2 SASEGT. CDR3 nucleotides: TGTGCCAGCAGTGGGGGACAGGGGGAGTATAATTCACCCCTCCACTTT. Its protein product is CASSGGQGEYNSPLHF.

This clone appeared a single time. The chain links TRBV14 to TRBJ2-3, with 10 bases lining up with TRBD1. CDR3 length: 17 amino acids. Trimming removed 3 bases from V and 2 bases from J; junction bases left unmatched: 8. CDR1 is SGHDN and CDR2 is FVKESK in the germline V gene. CDR3 sequence (DNA): TGTGCCAGCAGCCACCTTGGACAGGGGGTACTCACAGATACGCAGTATTTT. Its protein is CASSHLGQGVLTDTQYF. Filled out from reference TRBV14 and TRBJ2-3, the complete variable domain reads EAGVTQFPSHSVIEKGQTVTLRCDPISGHDNLYWYRRVMGKEIKFLLHFVKESKQDESGMPNNRFLAERTGGTYSTLKVQPAELEDSGVYFCASSHLGQGVLTDTQYFGPGTRLTVL.

The CDR3 sequence: CASTDRGEQYF. CDR3 nucleotides: TGTGCCAGCACCGACAGGGGCGAGCAGTACTTC. V usage is TRBV6-5 and J usage is TRBJ2-7; TRBD1 matches 8 bases. This CDR3 is built from 11 residues. J gave up 6 bases and V 7 bases, and 2 bases lay outside the gene matches. Looked up from germline, CDR1 is MNHEY and CDR2 is SVGAGI.

This clone has only a few counts. Here the CDR3 DNA reads TGTGCCAGCAGTCAAGAATCCTACGAGCAGTACTTC. Amino acids: CASSQESYEQYF. The chain joins TRBV2 to TRBJ2-7; D remains ambiguous. The CDR3 extends over 12 amino acids. From germline, CDR1 is SNHLY and CDR2 FYNNEI. Trimming stripped 5 bases from V and 1 base from J, with 6 bases between.

Worth noting for this clone: Other DNA sequences in this specimen translate into the identical CDR3. The rearrangement links TRBV5-1 to TRBJ2-2, with TRBD2 matching 9 bases. The germline V gene encodes CDR1 SGHRS and CDR2 YFSETQ. This CDR3 region has 14 residues. Trimming took 2 bases from V and 4 from J; bases not matched to a gene: 0. The CDR3 DNA sequence: TGCGCCAGCAGCTTAGCGGGAGGCACCGGGGAGCTGTTTTTT. This encodes CASSLAGGTGELFF.

The chain couples TRBV2 to TRBJ2-5; D may be TRBD1 or TRBD2 (5 bases each). The J call is in doubt because the DNA end fits TRBJ2-7 better. This CDR3 comprises 17 residues. From germline, CDR1 is SNHLY and CDR2 FYNNEI. The CDR3 sequence: CASSRRWGTNNGGEQYF. The CDR3 DNA reads as TGTGCCAGCAGCCGAAGATGGGGGACCAATAACGGAGGCGAGCAGTACTTC.

V gene TRBV15 combines with J gene TRBJ2-3; TRBD1 or TRBD2 may be the D gene (5 bases each). V was cut by 0 bases and J by 2 bases, with 12 bases left in between. Per the germline V gene, CDR1 is LNHNV and CDR2 is YYDKDF (reference sequence). The CDR3 spans 16 residues. The CDR3 region is CATSRDGGINTDTQYF. The CDR3 bases are TGTGCCACCAGCAGAGATGGGGGAATAAACACAGATACGCAGTATTTT.

This clone is a singleton in its sample. The CDR3 here is CASSPPGRVYEQYF. The CDR3 DNA reads as TGTGCCAGCTCACCACCGGGACGGGTCTACGAGCAGTACTTC. This chain connects TRBV18 to TRBJ2-7; D possibly uses TRBD1 or TRBD2 (5 bases each). Germline-derived CDR1 and CDR2 are KGHSH and LQKENI. The CDR3 length is 14 residues. Trimming stripped 0 bases from V and 3 bases from J, with 9 bases between.

This sequence joins TRBV30 and TRBJ1-2; no reliable D call. This CDR3 is built from 14 residues. The V end lost 4 bases, the J end lost 0 bases, and 12 bases lay between the germline ends. The germline V gene has CDR1 GTSNPN and CDR2 SVGIG (reference sequence). This chain's CDR3 is CAWILQGTNYGYTF. The CDR3 DNA sequence: TGTGCCTGGATACTCCAAGGCACTAACTATGGCTACACCTTC.

J is TRBJ2-1 and V is TRBV2; D perhaps matches TRBD2 (5 bases). V was cut by 8 bases and J by 9 bases, with 14 bases left in between. Looked up from germline, CDR1 is SNHLY and CDR2 is FYNNEI. This CDR3 spans 12 amino acids. In DNA, the CDR3 is TGTGCCAGCCGATGGGTTGGGAGTGAGCAGTTCTTC. Translating it yields CASRWVGSEQFF. Full variable domain (missing parts from reference TRBV2 and TRBJ2-1): EPEVTQTPSHQVTQMGQEVILRCVPISNHLYFYWYRQILGQKVEFLVSFYNNEISEKSEIFDDQFSVERPDGSNFTLKIRSTKLEDSAMYFCASRWVGSEQFFGPGTRLTVL.

The chain combines TRBV7-8 with TRBJ1-3; 9 bases match TRBD1. The CDR3 sequence is 17 residues long. Germline V lookup: CDR1 SGHVS, CDR2 FQNEAQ. Trimming at V came to 5 bases and at J to 4 bases, leaving 12 bases not matched to a gene. The CDR3 is CASSPLGQGMRGNTIYF. The CDR3 nucleotides read TGTGCCAGCAGCCCCTTGGGACAGGGAATGAGAGGAAACACCATATATTTT.

This clone was counted a single time. This sample includes further DNA sequences coding for the same CDR3. The rearrangement links TRBV18 to TRBJ1-6, with 7 bases fitting TRBD1. This CDR3 is built from 15 residues. Unmatched junction bases numbered 6, after V lost 3 bases and J lost 7 bases. Germline V gene sequence: CDR1 KGHSH, CDR2 LQKENI. The CDR3 DNA sequence: TGTGCCAGCTCACCGATAGGGACAGCCAATTCACCCCTCCACTTT. Protein: CASSPIGTANSPLHF.

A word on this clone: At one end, the junction sequence differs from germline, possibly due to a read error. The rearrangement joins TRBV2 to TRBJ2-5, with 8 nucleotides matching TRBD1. Looked up from germline, CDR1 is SNHLY and CDR2 is FYNNEI. The CDR3 length is 17 residues. This CDR3 reads CASSEALRAGGQQTQYF. In DNA form, the CDR3 reads TGTGCCAGCAGTGAAGCCCTGCGGGCAGGGGGCCAACAGACCCAGTACTTC.

Only a few counts were recorded for this clone. The genes are TRBV7-9 and TRBJ1-5; D possibly corresponds to TRBD1 (5 bases). This CDR3 spans 15 amino acids. Germline values: CDR1 SEHNR, CDR2 FQNEAQ (reference sequence). The V end was cut by 5 bases, the J end by 2 bases, with 13 bases between. Here the CDR3 reads CASSAAGRGNQPQHF. Written as DNA, the CDR3 is TGTGCCAGCAGCGCCGCAGGGCGCGGCAATCAGCCCCAGCATTTT.

This chain links TRBV7-2 with TRBJ2-7; D not certain. The CDR3 contains 15 residues. Germline-derived CDR1 and CDR2 are SGHTA and FQGNSA. Trimming stripped 1 base from V and 0 bases from J, with 10 bases between. As DNA, the CDR3 is TGTGCCAGCAGCTTAGGGGTATCCCTCTCCTACGAGCAGTACTTC. Translating gives CASSLGVSLSYEQYF. Based on the CDR3 plus reference TRBV7-2 and TRBJ2-7, the full variable domain is GAGVSQSPSNKVTEKGKDVELRCDPISGHTALYWYRQSLGQGLEFLIYFQGNSAPDKSGLPSDRFSAERTGGSVSTLTIQRTQQEDSAVYLCASSLGVSLSYEQYFGPGTRLTVT.

This clone appeared a few times. The rearrangement uses TRBV27 and TRBJ2-2, with D maybe TRBD2 (5 bases). This CDR3 contains 17 residues. Trimming pared 0 bases from V and 3 bases from J, leaving 14 bases between. Germline V gene data show CDR1 as MNHEY and CDR2 as SMNVEV (reference sequence). The DNA for the CDR3 is TGTGCCAGCAGTTTATCTACTAGTACGGTACACACCGGGGAGCTGTTTTTT. Its protein product is CASSLSTSTVHTGELFF.

This clone was found once. The chain recombines TRBV5-1 with TRBJ2-2; the D gene is possibly TRBD2 (6 bases). The CDR3 sequence is 15 residues long. From germline, CDR1 is SGHRS and CDR2 YFSETQ. Trimming took off 4 bases at V and 1 base at J, with 11 bases between the two ends. The CDR3 DNA follows: TGCGCCAGCAGCATGTACGGGGGGAACACCGGGGAGCTGTTTTTT. Translation gives CASSMYGGNTGELFF. The entire variable domain, with the rest obtained from reference TRBV5-1 and TRBJ2-2, is as follows: KAGVTQTPRYLIKTRGQQVTLSCSPISGHRSVSWYQQTPGQGLQFLFEYFSETQRNKGNFPGRFSGRQFSNSRSEMNVSTLELGDSALYLCASSMYGGNTGELFFGEGSRLTVL.

The CDR3 loop is CASSLAGPPQHF. The CDR3 nucleotides are TGTGCCAGCAGCTTAGCGGGTCCGCCCCAGCATTTT. The rearrangement joins TRBV7-8 to TRBJ1-5; D gene unclear. The CDR3 sequence is 12 residues long. V lost 0 bases and J 9 bases, leaving 6 bases between the germline ends. Germline V gene lookup returns CDR1 SGHVS and CDR2 FQNEAQ.

The gene calls are TRBV5-1 and TRBJ2-4, with 7 bases lining up with TRBD1. This CDR3 contains 15 residues. Germline trimming cut 2 bases from V and 5 bases from J; bases unmatched to any gene: 7. Germline CDR1 and CDR2: SGHRS and YFSETQ. CDR3 in DNA: TGCGCCAGCAGCTTAGCACAGGGGATCCAAAACATTCAGTACTTC. Protein product: CASSLAQGIQNIQYF.